This T cell receptor (beta chain) appears in the sequencing data of a study of T-cell memory formation after mild COVID-19. V was pared by 1 base and J by 4 bases, with 3 bases of the junction left unmatched. The CDR3 contains 14 residues. 5'RACE with constant-segment primers built TCRalpha and TCRbeta cDNA libraries with UMIs. TCRdb re-called the 5' RACE reads with MiXCR, one entry per CDR3 protein. This sample yields roughly 250,000 distinct CDR3 sequences, of which about 17% are seen a single time; approximately 3.5% belongs to the top ten. Sequencing input: PBMCs or a T cell subset sorted from them (not recorded which). V and J are TRBV12-3 or TRBV12-4 and TRBJ2-7; TRBD1 matches at 8 bases. This receptor was identified in a man between 18 and 35 years old who had mild COVID-19 (a few samples of this study predate the infection). Cell type and time point are not known. The CDR3 bases are TGTGCCAGCAGTTTAGGGACAGGGAGGTACGAGCAGTACTTC. It specifies CASSLGTGRYEQYF.